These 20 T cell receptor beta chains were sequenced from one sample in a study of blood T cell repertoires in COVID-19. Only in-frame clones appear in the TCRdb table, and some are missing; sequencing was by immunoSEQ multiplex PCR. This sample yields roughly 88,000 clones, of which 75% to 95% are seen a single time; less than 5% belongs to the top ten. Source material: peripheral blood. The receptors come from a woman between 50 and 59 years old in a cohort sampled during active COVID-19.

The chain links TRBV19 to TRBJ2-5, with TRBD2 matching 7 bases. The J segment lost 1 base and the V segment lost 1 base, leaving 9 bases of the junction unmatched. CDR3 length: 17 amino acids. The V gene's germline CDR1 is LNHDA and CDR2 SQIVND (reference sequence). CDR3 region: CASSIGVQRGLQETQYF. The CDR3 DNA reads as TGTGCCAGTAGTATAGGAGTCCAGCGGGGACTCCAAGAGACCCAGTACTTC.

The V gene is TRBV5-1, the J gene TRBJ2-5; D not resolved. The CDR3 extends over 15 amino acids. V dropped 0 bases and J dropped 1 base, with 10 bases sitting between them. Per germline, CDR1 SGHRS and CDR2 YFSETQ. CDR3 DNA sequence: TGCGCCAGCAGCTTGGGCGACAACTTCCAAGAGACCCAGTACTTC. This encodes CASSLGDNFQETQYF.

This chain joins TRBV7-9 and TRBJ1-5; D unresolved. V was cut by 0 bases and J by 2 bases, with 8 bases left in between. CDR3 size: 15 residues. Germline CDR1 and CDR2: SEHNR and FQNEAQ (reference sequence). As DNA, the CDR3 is TGTGCCAGCAGCTTAGCGTCGAGGGGCAATCAGCCCCAGCATTTT. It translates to CASSLASRGNQPQHF.

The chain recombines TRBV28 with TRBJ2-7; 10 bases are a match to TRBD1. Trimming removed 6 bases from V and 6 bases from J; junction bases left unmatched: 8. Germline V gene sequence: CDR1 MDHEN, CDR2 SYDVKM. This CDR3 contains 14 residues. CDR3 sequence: CASSFGQGGGEQYF. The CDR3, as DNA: TGTGCCAGCAGCTTCGGACAGGGGGGTGGCGAGCAGTACTTC.

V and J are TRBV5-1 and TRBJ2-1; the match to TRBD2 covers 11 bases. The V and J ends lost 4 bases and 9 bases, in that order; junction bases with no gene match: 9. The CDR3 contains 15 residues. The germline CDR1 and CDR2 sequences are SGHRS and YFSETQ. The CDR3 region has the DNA TGCGCCAGCAGCAGTACTAGCGGGAGAAGCACTGAGCAGTTCTTC. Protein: CASSSTSGRSTEQFF.

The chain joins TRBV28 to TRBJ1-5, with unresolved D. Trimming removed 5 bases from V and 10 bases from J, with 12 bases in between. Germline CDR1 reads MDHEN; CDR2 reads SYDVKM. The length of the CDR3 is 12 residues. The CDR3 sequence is CASSPRYSPQHF. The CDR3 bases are TGTGCCAGCAGTCCCCGTTACAGCCCCCAGCATTTT.

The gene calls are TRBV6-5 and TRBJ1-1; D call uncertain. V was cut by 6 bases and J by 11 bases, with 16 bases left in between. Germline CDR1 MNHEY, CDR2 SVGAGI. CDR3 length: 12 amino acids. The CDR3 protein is CASRNAPGKAFF. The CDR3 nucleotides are TGTGCCAGCAGAAACGCACCGGGGAAGGCTTTCTTT.

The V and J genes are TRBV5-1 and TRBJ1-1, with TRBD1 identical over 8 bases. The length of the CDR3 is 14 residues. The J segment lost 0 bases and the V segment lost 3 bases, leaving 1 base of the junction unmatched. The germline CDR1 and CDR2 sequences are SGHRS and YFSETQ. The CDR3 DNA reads TGCGCCAGCAGCTGGGACAGGCTGAACACTGAAGCTTTCTTT. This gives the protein CASSWDRLNTEAFF.

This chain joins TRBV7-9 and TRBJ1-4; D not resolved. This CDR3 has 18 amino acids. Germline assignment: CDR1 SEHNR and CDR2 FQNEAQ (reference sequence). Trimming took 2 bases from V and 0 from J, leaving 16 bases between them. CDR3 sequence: CASSLRPPVGATNEKLFF. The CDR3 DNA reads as TGTGCCAGCAGCTTAAGACCTCCGGTGGGCGCAACTAATGAAAAACTGTTTTTT.

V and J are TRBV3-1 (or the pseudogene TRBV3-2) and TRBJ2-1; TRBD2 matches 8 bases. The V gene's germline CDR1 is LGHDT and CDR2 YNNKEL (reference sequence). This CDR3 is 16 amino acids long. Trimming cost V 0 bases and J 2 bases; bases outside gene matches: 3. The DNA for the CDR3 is TGTGCCAGCAGCCAAGATATTAGCGGGGCCTACAATGAGCAGTTCTTC. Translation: CASSQDISGAYNEQFF.

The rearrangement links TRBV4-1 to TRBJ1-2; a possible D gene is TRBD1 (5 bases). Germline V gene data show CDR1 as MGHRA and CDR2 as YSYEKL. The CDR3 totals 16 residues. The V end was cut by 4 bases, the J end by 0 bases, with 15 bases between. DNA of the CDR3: TGCGCCAGCAGCCGGTGGGGGGGAGACGCTAACTATGGCTACACCTTC. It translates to CASSRWGGDANYGYTF.

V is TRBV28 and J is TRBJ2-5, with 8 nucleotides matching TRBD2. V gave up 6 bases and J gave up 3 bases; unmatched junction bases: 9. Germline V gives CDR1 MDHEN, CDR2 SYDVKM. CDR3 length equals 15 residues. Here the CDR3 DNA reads TGTGCCAGCAGCTCCCCCTTAGCGGGAAAAGAGACCCAGTACTTC. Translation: CASSSPLAGKETQYF.

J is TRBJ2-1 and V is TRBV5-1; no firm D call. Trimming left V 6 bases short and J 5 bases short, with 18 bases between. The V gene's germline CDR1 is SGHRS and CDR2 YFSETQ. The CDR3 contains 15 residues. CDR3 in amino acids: CASKDSLGSNNEQFF. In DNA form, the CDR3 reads TGCGCCAGCAAAGATTCCCTAGGCAGTAACAATGAGCAGTTCTTC. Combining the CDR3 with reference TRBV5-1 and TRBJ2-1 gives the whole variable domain KAGVTQTPRYLIKTRGQQVTLSCSPISGHRSVSWYQQTPGQGLQFLFEYFSETQRNKGNFPGRFSGRQFSNSRSEMNVSTLELGDSALYLCASKDSLGSNNEQFFGPGTRLTVL.

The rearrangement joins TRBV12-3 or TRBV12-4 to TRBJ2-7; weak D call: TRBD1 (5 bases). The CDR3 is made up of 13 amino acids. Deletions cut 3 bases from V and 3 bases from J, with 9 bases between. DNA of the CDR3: TGTGCCAGCAGTTTTCGACAGTACTACGAGCAGTACTTC. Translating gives CASSFRQYYEQYF.

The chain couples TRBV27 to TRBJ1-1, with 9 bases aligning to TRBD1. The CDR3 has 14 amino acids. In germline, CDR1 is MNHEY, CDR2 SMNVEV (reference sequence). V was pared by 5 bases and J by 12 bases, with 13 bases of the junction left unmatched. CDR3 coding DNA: TGTGCCAGCAGTCGTACAGGGGGCGCGGGGAGAACTTTCTTT. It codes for CASSRTGGAGRTFF.

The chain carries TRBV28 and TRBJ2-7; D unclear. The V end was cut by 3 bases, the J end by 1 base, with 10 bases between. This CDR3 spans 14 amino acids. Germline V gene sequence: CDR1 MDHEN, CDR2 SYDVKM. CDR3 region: CASSLTGISYEQYF. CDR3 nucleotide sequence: TGTGCCAGCAGTTTGACGGGTATATCCTACGAGCAGTACTTC. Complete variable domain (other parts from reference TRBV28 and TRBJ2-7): DVKVTQSSRYLVKRTGEKVFLECVQDMDHENMFWYRQDPGLGLRLIYFSYDVKMKEKGDIPEGYSVSREKKERFSLILESASTNQTSMYLCASSLTGISYEQYFGPGTRLTVT.

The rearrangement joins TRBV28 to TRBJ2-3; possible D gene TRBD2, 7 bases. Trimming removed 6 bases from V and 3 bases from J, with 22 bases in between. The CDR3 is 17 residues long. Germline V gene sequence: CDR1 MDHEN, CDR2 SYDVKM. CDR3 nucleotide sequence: TGTGCCAGCAGGTCCCCTCGGGGGGCTAGCGGTACAGATACGCAGTATTTT. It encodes CASRSPRGASGTDTQYF.

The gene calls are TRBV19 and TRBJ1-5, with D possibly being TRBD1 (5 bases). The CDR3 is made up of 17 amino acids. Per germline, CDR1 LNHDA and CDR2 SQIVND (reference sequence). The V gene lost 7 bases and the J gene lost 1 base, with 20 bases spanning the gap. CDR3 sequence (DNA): TGTGCCAGTACGGGGGATCCTTATTTCTCGAGCAATCAGCCCCAGCATTTT. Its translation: CASTGDPYFSSNQPQHF. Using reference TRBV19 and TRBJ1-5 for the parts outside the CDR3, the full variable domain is DGGITQSPKYLFRKEGQNVTLSCEQNLNHDAMYWYRQDPGQGLRLIYYSQIVNDFQKGDIAEGYSVSREKKESFPLTVTSAQKNPTAFYLCASTGDPYFSSNQPQHFGDGTRLSIL.

This chain's CDR3 is CASSSGQGTTNTEAFF. The DNA of the CDR3 is TGTGCCAGCAGCTCGGGACAGGGGACGACGAACACTGAAGCTTTCTTT. J is TRBJ1-1 and V is TRBV9; 10 nucleotides align to TRBD1. Germline trimming cut 4 bases from V and 1 base from J; bases unmatched to any gene: 7. The V gene's germline CDR1 is SGDLS and CDR2 YYNGEE. The CDR3 has 16 residues.

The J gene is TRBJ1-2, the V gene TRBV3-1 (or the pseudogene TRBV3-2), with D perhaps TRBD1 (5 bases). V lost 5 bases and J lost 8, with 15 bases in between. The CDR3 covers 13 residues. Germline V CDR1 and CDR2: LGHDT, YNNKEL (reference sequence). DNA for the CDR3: TGTGCCAGCAGCGCCGGGGGGAAGGGAGGCTACACCTTC. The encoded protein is CASSAGGKGGYTF.